These T cell receptor beta chains were read from a single sample in a study of blood T cells in healthy people across ages. TCRdb redid the calling of the 5' RACE reads with MiXCR, one entry per CDR3 protein. This table holds more than 650,000 distinct CDR3 sequences, about 55% found once. Sequencing input: blood. The receptor set was obtained from a man older than 75 in good health. CDR3s include the opening cysteine and the closing phenylalanine or tryptophan. D genes are given only for firm matches. Expanded clones get a size class; other rows say once, few or many, or leave the size out.

>TRBJ2-6|.|TRBV28|.
CASTTVDNVLTF
TGTGCCAGCACCACAGTGGACAACGTCCTGACTTTC
>TRBJ2-1|.|TRBV7-9|TRBD2
CASNPSGSHNEQFF
TGTGCCAGCAACCCTAGCGGGTCCCACAATGAGCAGTTCTTC
>TRBJ2-5|.|TRBV20-1|.
CSANRDPEGTQYF
TGCAGTGCTAACCGGGACCCGGAGGGGACCCAGTACTTC
>TRBJ1-2|.|TRBV4-2|.
CASSQAPSGGYTF
TGTGCCAGCAGCCAAGCCCCCTCGGGTGGCTACACCTTC
>TRBJ1-2|.|TRBV5-4|.
CASSPRGVGDPGYGYTF
TGTGCCAGCAGCCCAAGGGGGGTGGGTGACCCAGGATATGGCTACACCTTC
>TRBJ2-7|.|TRBV7-2|TRBD1
CASSFDRVYEQYF
TGTGCCAGCAGCTTCGACAGGGTGTACGAGCAGTACTTC
>TRBJ1-2|few|TRBV9|.
CASSYPGGGGYTF
TGTGCCAGCAGCTATCCGGGGGGTGGTGGCTACACCTTC
>TRBJ2-4|few|TRBV2|.
CASSAGYF
TGTGCCAGCAGCGCCGGGTACTTC
>TRBJ2-1|.|TRBV27|TRBD2
CASSILTSGRARLGEQFF
TGTGCCAGCAGTATCTTAACTAGCGGGAGGGCTCGGTTGGGTGAGCAGTTCTTC
>TRBJ1-4|once|TRBV27|TRBD1
CASSRQGSNEKLFF
TGTGCCAGCAGCCGACAGGGGTCTAATGAAAAACTGTTTTTT
>TRBJ2-1|.|TRBV7-2|.
CASSARLRPSSYNEQFF
TGTGCCAGCAGCGCCCGACTCAGGCCGAGCTCCTACAATGAGCAGTTCTTC
>TRBJ2-7|.|TRBV20-1|TRBD2
CSASEGTSGRTHEQYF
TGCAGTGCTAGCGAAGGGACTAGCGGGAGGACCCACGAGCAGTACTTC
>TRBJ1-2|.|TRBV29-1|.
CSVPGYTF
TGCAGCGTTCCTGGCTACACCTTC
>TRBJ2-7|.|TRBV29-1|TRBD1
CSVGHDRGRNEQYF
TGCAGCGTTGGACACGACAGGGGGCGGAACGAGCAGTACTTC
>TRBJ2-7|few|TRBV3-1|.
CASSLRRETYEQYF
TGTGCCAGCAGCCTGCGCCGGGAGACCTACGAGCAGTACTTC
>TRBJ2-7|once|TRBV20-1|TRBD2
CSAPPRAGGGAYEQYF
TGCAGTGCTCCCCCCCGAGCGGGAGGGGGTGCCTACGAGCAGTACTTC
>TRBJ2-3|.|TRBV20-1|TRBD2
CSARDLRLAGGHRYAYF
TGCAGTGCTAGAGATCTTAGACTAGCGGGAGGGCACAGATACGCGTATTTT
>TRBJ1-2|many|TRBV28|.
CASSFQGTSNYGYTF
TGTGCCAGCAGTTTCCAGGGGACATCTAACTATGGCTACACCTTC
>TRBJ2-7|.|TRBV2|.
CASSKPAKEQYF
TGTGCCAGCAGTAAGCCAGCTAAGGAGCAGTACTTC
>TRBJ2-7|few|TRBV25-1|TRBD1
CASRGTGSYEQYF
TGTGCCAGCAGAGGGACAGGGTCCTACGAGCAGTACTTC
>TRBJ2-3|few|TRBV6-1|.
CASSDRAQGRADTQYF
TGTGCCAGCAGTGATCGGGCCCAAGGCAGAGCAGATACGCAGTATTTT
>TRBJ2-3|few|TRBV12-3/TRBV12-4|TRBD2
CASSLPGLAGAGRYAYF
TGTGCCAGCAGTTTACCGGGACTAGCGGGAGCCGGGAGATACGCGTATTTT